The 30 T cell receptor beta chains listed next were all sequenced from one sample in a study of cytomegalovirus exposure and HLA in healthy donors. The PCR employed 60 Vbeta primers together with 13 Jbeta primers. The protocol was immunoSEQ multiplex PCR, while the TCRdb copy is restricted to in-frame clones and leaves out a portion. The table lists 140,000 to 150,000 clones, approximately 82% of them singletons, with over 9.5% in the top ten. The material sequenced was PBMCs. These receptors came from a woman aged 55-70 years in good health and CMV-seropositive.

The CDR3 DNA follows: TGTGCCAGCACCATCCGCGGACAGTCGGGGACCCAGTACTTC. As protein: CASTIRGQSGTQYF. This chain connects TRBV28 to TRBJ2-5; possible D gene TRBD1, 6 bases. Germline assignment: CDR1 MDHEN and CDR2 SYDVKM. This CDR3 has 14 residues. Trimming left V 7 bases short and J 7 bases short, with 19 bases between.

The gene calls are TRBV2 and TRBJ1-2; TRBD1 matches at 8 bases. Germline lookup yields CDR1 SNHLY and CDR2 FYNNEI. The CDR3 is made up of 14 amino acids. V lost 4 bases, J lost 2 bases, and 3 bases stayed unmatched. CDR3 sequence: CASSGTGQNYGYTF. In DNA, the CDR3 is TGTGCCAGCAGTGGGACAGGGCAGAACTATGGCTACACCTTC.

V and J are TRBV5-4 and TRBJ1-4; 7 nucleotides match TRBD1. The germline CDR1 and CDR2 sequences are SGHNT and YYREEE (reference sequence). V lost 2 bases and J lost 8; bases outside the gene matches: 6. The CDR3 spans 14 residues. The CDR3 DNA is TGTGCCAGCAGCTTTGACAGGGTAGGGGAAAAACTGTTTTTT. This sequence encodes CASSFDRVGEKLFF.

V and J are TRBV28 and TRBJ1-4; 7 nucleotides align to TRBD1. The trim removed 7 bases at V and 8 bases at J, leaving 7 bases unmatched. The V gene's germline CDR1 is MDHEN and CDR2 SYDVKM. The CDR3 is 13 residues long. CDR3 in amino acids: CASTGQLGEKLFF. Here the CDR3 DNA reads TGTGCCAGCACGGGACAGTTGGGGGAAAAACTGTTTTTT. Together with reference TRBV28 and TRBJ1-4, the CDR3 gives the full variable domain: DVKVTQSSRYLVKRTGEKVFLECVQDMDHENMFWYRQDPGLGLRLIYFSYDVKMKEKGDIPEGYSVSREKKERFSLILESASTNQTSMYLCASTGQLGEKLFFGSGTQLSVL.

This chain links TRBV7-2 with TRBJ2-3; D remains unclear. CDR1 is SGHTA and CDR2 is FQGNSA in the germline V gene. Trimming stripped 5 bases from V and 6 bases from J, with 15 bases between. This CDR3 has 14 amino acids. The CDR3 loop reads CASSPSPGYDTQYF. The CDR3 region has the DNA TGTGCCAGCAGCCCTAGTCCCGGGTATGATACGCAGTATTTT.

The chain joins TRBV11-2 to TRBJ2-1, with 7 bases aligning to TRBD2. The CDR3 consists of 16 residues. CDR1 is SGHAT and CDR2 is FQNNGV in the germline V gene. V shed 3 bases and J 0 bases; nucleotides not matched to a gene: 5. CDR3 residues: CASSFRREISYNEQFF. For the CDR3, the DNA is TGTGCCAGCAGCTTTAGGCGGGAGATCTCCTACAATGAGCAGTTCTTC.

This chain connects TRBV11-2 to TRBJ2-5, with D possibly being TRBD2 (5 bases). Germline-derived CDR1 and CDR2 are SGHAT and FQNNGV. This CDR3 is 12 amino acids long. V was cut by 5 bases and J by 5 bases, with 9 bases left in between. The CDR3: CASSRGRETQYF. The CDR3 DNA follows: TGTGCCAGCAGCCGAGGGCGGGAGACCCAGTACTTC.

The V call is TRBV28, the J call TRBJ1-2; D is unclear. The CDR3 contains 13 residues. Germline CDR1 and CDR2: MDHEN and SYDVKM. V lost 3 bases, J lost 7 bases, and 12 bases lay in between. CDR3 in DNA: TGTGCCAGCAGTTTCCGGGGAGGGTTTGGCTACACCTTC. It codes for CASSFRGGFGYTF.

The rearrangement links TRBV7-9 to TRBJ2-7; 10 bases agree with TRBD1. Germline V gene data show CDR1 as SEHNR and CDR2 as FQNEAQ (reference sequence). J was trimmed by 2 bases and V by 5 bases; bases with no gene match: 6. The length of the CDR3 is 15 residues. The CDR3 DNA follows: TGTGCCAGCAGCGCCTCCGGGACAGGGGCCTACGAGCAGTACTTC. It codes for CASSASGTGAYEQYF.

The V and J genes are TRBV7-8 and TRBJ2-7; tentatively, D is TRBD2 (6 bases). The germline V and J ends were trimmed by 3 bases and 7 bases, with 13 bases remaining between them. This CDR3 is 13 amino acids long. Germline CDR1 is SGHVS and CDR2 is FQNEAQ. CDR3 residues: CASSLGGGKEQYF. For the CDR3, the DNA is TGTGCCAGCAGCTTGGGGGGTGGAAAAGAGCAGTACTTC.

The chain has TRBV4-1 and TRBJ2-1, with D hard to call. The V gene lost 8 bases and the J gene lost 8 bases, with 10 bases spanning the gap. CDR1 and CDR2 (germline): MGHRA, YSYEKL. This CDR3 is built from 11 residues. CDR3 in amino acids: CASGQPDEQFF. The CDR3 nucleotides read TGCGCCAGCGGTCAACCGGATGAGCAGTTCTTC.

This chain links TRBV19 with TRBJ1-1, with TRBD1 matching over 9 bases. CDR1 LNHDA and CDR2 SQIVND come from the germline V gene (reference sequence). CDR3 length: 13 amino acids. Losses at the gene ends were 9 bases for V and 4 bases for J; bases not matched to a gene: 6. The CDR3 DNA reads as TGTGCCAGCCTGGGACAGGGAAGCACTGAAGCTTTCTTT. Its protein is CASLGQGSTEAFF.

This clone was seen a single time. V is TRBV28 and J is TRBJ1-4; maybe TRBD1 (6 bases). Germline V gene sequence: CDR1 MDHEN, CDR2 SYDVKM. Trimming shortened V by 5 bases and J by 1 base, and 11 bases separated the two germline ends. The CDR3 covers 15 residues. The CDR3 DNA sequence: TGTGCCAGCAGTAGCCCGGGACAAACTAATGAAAAACTGTTTTTT. Encoded protein: CASSSPGQTNEKLFF.

The chain uses TRBV7-8 and TRBJ1-2; D is undetermined. V was pared by 5 bases and J by 2 bases, with 18 bases between. Per germline, CDR1 SGHVS and CDR2 FQNEAQ. This CDR3 has 16 amino acids. The CDR3 nucleotides read TGTGCCAGCAGCCCTCCCGGGGTTGCCTCAAACTATGGCTACACCTTC. Protein: CASSPPGVASNYGYTF.

This clone is a singleton in its sample. The chain employs TRBV28 and TRBJ1-2, with 9 positions matching TRBD1. Germline V lookup: CDR1 MDHEN, CDR2 SYDVKM. The CDR3 totals 15 residues. With 5 bases clipped from V and 4 bases from J, the junction kept 8 bases outside the gene matches. CDR3 nucleotides: TGTGCCAGCAGTCTTGGACAGGGGCAAACCTATGGCTACACCTTC. Translation: CASSLGQGQTYGYTF.

The V and J genes are TRBV7-2 and TRBJ2-1; D might be TRBD1 (5 bases). V was trimmed by 2 bases and J by 7 bases, leaving 9 bases between them. Germline V gene lookup returns CDR1 SGHTA and CDR2 FQGNSA. The CDR3 consists of 13 residues. CDR3 protein: CASSLIPGNEQFF. The CDR3 nucleotides read TGTGCCAGCAGCTTAATCCCAGGGAATGAGCAGTTCTTC. Drawing the rest from reference TRBV7-2 and TRBJ2-1, the complete variable domain is GAGVSQSPSNKVTEKGKDVELRCDPISGHTALYWYRQSLGQGLEFLIYFQGNSAPDKSGLPSDRFSAERTGGSVSTLTIQRTQQEDSAVYLCASSLIPGNEQFFGPGTRLTVL.

The V gene is TRBV19, the J gene TRBJ2-7; D not certain. V lost 6 bases to trimming and J lost 6 bases, with 12 bases between them. From germline, CDR1 is LNHDA and CDR2 SQIVND (reference sequence). CDR3 length: 12 amino acids. The CDR3 loop is CASRALAGEQYF. In nucleotides, the CDR3 is TGTGCCAGTAGAGCCCTCGCTGGCGAGCAGTACTTC.

To note about this clone: Germline is not matched at one junction end, which may reflect a read error. The chain employs TRBV4-3 and TRBJ2-3; 14 nucleotides match TRBD2. In germline, CDR1 is LGHNA, CDR2 YSLEER. The CDR3 loop spans 14 amino acids. The CDR3 bases are TGCGCCAGCAGCCAAGCTGGGACTAGCGGGAGCACCCATTTT. Translated: CASSQAGTSGSTHF.

The rearrangement joins TRBV30 to TRBJ2-7; TRBD2 matches 14 bases. J lost 4 bases, V lost 4 bases, and 9 bases had no gene match. The CDR3 totals 16 residues. Germline loops: CDR1 GTSNPN, CDR2 SVGIG (reference sequence). The CDR3 spells CAWMGPGLAGVYEQYF. The CDR3, as DNA: TGTGCCTGGATGGGCCCGGGACTAGCGGGAGTATACGAGCAGTACTTC. Filled out from reference TRBV30 and TRBJ2-7, the complete variable domain reads SQTIHQWPATLVQPVGSPLSLECTVEGTSNPNLYWYRQAAGRGLQLLFYSVGIGQISSEVPQNLSASRPQDRQFILSSKKLLLSDSGFYLCAWMGPGLAGVYEQYFGPGTRLTVT.

This chain uses TRBV28 with TRBJ1-5; TRBD1 matches at 7 bases. Unmatched junction bases numbered 4, after V lost 4 bases and J lost 1 base. The CDR3 runs to 15 residues. Germline V lookup: CDR1 MDHEN, CDR2 SYDVKM. The CDR3 is CASSSRDRSNQPQHF. The CDR3 DNA reads as TGTGCCAGCAGTTCCCGGGACAGAAGCAATCAGCCCCAGCATTTT. Combining the CDR3 with reference TRBV28 and TRBJ1-5 gives the whole variable domain DVKVTQSSRYLVKRTGEKVFLECVQDMDHENMFWYRQDPGLGLRLIYFSYDVKMKEKGDIPEGYSVSREKKERFSLILESASTNQTSMYLCASSSRDRSNQPQHFGDGTRLSIL.

The chain carries TRBV6-5 and TRBJ1-4, with TRBD1 as a possible D gene (6 bases). Germline values: CDR1 MNHEY, CDR2 SVGAGI. The CDR3 spans 15 residues. The ends were cut back, 5 bases at V and 7 bases at J, with 17 bases in the middle. The CDR3 reads CASSRTGRGSEKLFF. The CDR3 bases are TGTGCCAGCAGTCGCACCGGGAGGGGGAGTGAAAAACTGTTTTTT.

The CDR3 is CASSQERASYGYTF. CDR3 nucleotides: TGCGCCAGCAGCCAAGAACGCGCGTCCTATGGCTACACCTTC. The chain recombines TRBV4-1 with TRBJ1-2; D not resolved. Trimming shortened V by 0 bases and J by 4 bases, and 9 bases separated the two germline ends. The CDR3 length is 14 residues. CDR1 MGHRA and CDR2 YSYEKL come from the germline V gene.

Only a few counts were recorded for this clone. The CDR3 DNA reads as TGTGCCAGCAGCCCCGTTGAAAAACTGTTTTTT. Amino acids: CASSPVEKLFF. The chain combines TRBV5-8 with TRBJ1-4; D ambiguous. CDR1 is SGHTS and CDR2 is YDEGEE in the germline V gene. The CDR3 sequence is 11 residues long. V dropped 4 bases and J dropped 7 bases, with 5 bases sitting between them.

V is TRBV18 and J is TRBJ2-7; 10 bases match TRBD1. The CDR3 is 16 residues long. The germline gives CDR1 KGHSH, CDR2 LQKENI. V lost 1 base and J lost 8; bases outside the gene matches: 11. In DNA, the CDR3 is TGTGCCAGCTCACCACAGGGGGACGTGGGACAGGGGAAGCAGTACTTC. It translates to CASSPQGDVGQGKQYF. Using reference TRBV18 and TRBJ2-7 for the parts outside the CDR3, the full variable domain is NAGVMQNPRHLVRRRGQEARLRCSPMKGHSHVYWYRQLPEEGLKFMVYLQKENIIDESGMPKERFSAEFPKEGPSILRIQQVVRGDSAAYFCASSPQGDVGQGKQYFGPGTRLTVT.

V usage is TRBV28 and J usage is TRBJ2-5; TRBD2 agrees at 11 bases. The CDR3 runs 13 residues. Germline CDR1 reads MDHEN; CDR2 reads SYDVKM. The V segment lost 5 bases and the J segment 7 bases; nucleotides outside the gene matches: 3. The CDR3 sequence: CASSILAGGTQYF. The CDR3 DNA reads as TGTGCCAGCAGTATTCTAGCGGGAGGGACCCAGTACTTC. The entire variable domain, with the rest obtained from reference TRBV28 and TRBJ2-5, is as follows: DVKVTQSSRYLVKRTGEKVFLECVQDMDHENMFWYRQDPGLGLRLIYFSYDVKMKEKGDIPEGYSVSREKKERFSLILESASTNQTSMYLCASSILAGGTQYFGPGTRLLVL.

The chain couples TRBV7-8 to TRBJ1-2; D gene ambiguous. CDR3 length: 14 residues. CDR1 and CDR2 from the germline V gene are SGHVS and FQNEAQ. Trimming pared 6 bases from V and 0 bases from J, leaving 11 bases between. The CDR3 loop reads CASSGFGANYGYTF. The CDR3 coding sequence is TGTGCCAGCAGTGGTTTTGGAGCTAACTATGGCTACACCTTC.

The chain combines TRBV10-3 with TRBJ2-7; 10 bases map to TRBD2. J lost 3 bases, V lost 0 bases, and 2 bases had no gene match. The CDR3 is made up of 15 amino acids. Germline CDR1 and CDR2: ENHRY and SYGVKD. As DNA, the CDR3 is TGTGCCATCAGTGAGTCAGCGGGAGGGCACTACGAGCAGTACTTC. Protein sequence: CAISESAGGHYEQYF.

V is TRBV2 and J is TRBJ1-2, with D perhaps matching TRBD1 (5 bases). The CDR3 has 13 amino acids. Trimming pared 5 bases from V and 2 bases from J, leaving 9 bases between. Germline CDR1 reads SNHLY; CDR2 reads FYNNEI. The CDR3 sequence: CASSMQGNYGYTF. CDR3 DNA sequence: TGTGCCAGCAGTATGCAGGGCAACTATGGCTACACCTTC.

Here the CDR3 DNA reads TGTGCCAGCGTACTAGGTGGAGGGGGCAGGGAAACGCAGTATTTT. Encoded protein: CASVLGGGGRETQYF. This chain uses TRBV6-1 with TRBJ2-3; D is perhaps TRBD1 (7 bases). The CDR3 length is 15 residues. The V end was cut by 8 bases, the J end by 9 bases, with 24 bases between. CDR1 is MNHNS and CDR2 is SASEGT in the germline V gene.

The chain uses TRBV9 and TRBJ2-7; 13 bases fit TRBD2. V lost 2 bases, J lost 4 bases, and 3 bases stayed unmatched. The germline V gene has CDR1 SGDLS and CDR2 YYNGEE. This CDR3 spans 15 amino acids. CDR3 protein: CASSVGGLAGYEQYF. CDR3 coding DNA: TGTGCCAGCAGCGTGGGGGGACTAGCGGGATACGAGCAGTACTTC. Full variable domain (rest looked up from reference TRBV9 and TRBJ2-7): DSGVTQTPKHLITATGQRVTLRCSPRSGDLSVYWYQQSLDQGLQFLIQYYNGEERAKGNILERFSAQQFPDLHSELNLSSLELGDSALYFCASSVGGLAGYEQYFGPGTRLTVT.